This T cell receptor (beta chain) was sequenced in a study of blood T cell repertoires in COVID-19. Looking at the study overall: Samples representing acute and convalescent COVID-19 were sourced from the United States, Italy and Spain. In each case, the material was cDNA or gDNA derived from T cells, B-cell-depleted T cells, or PBMCs.

The length of the CDR3 is 13 residues. Between the trimmed V and J ends, which lost 1 base and 9 bases, there was a span of 13 bases. From germline, CDR1 is MGHRA and CDR2 YSYEKL. In the authors' methods: Reference gene primers were amplified, and this amplification served to estimate nucleated cell counts. Libraries were prepared by immunoSEQ multiplex PCR; TCRdb keeps only in-frame clonotypes and omits some of them. V, J and clone size derive from that table, while D and trimming were established from the DNA sequence. The table lists a few hundred thousand clones, around 92% of them singletons. Individuals drawn from 24 US areas were roughly 18 to 95 years old.

The chain joins TRBV4-1 to TRBJ2-7, with D maybe TRBD1 (5 bases). This clonotype originated in a woman in her forties or fifties who had been exposed to COVID-19. The sample was PBMCs or T cells enriched from blood (not recorded which). The CDR3 loop is CASSQVVGGAQYF. The CDR3 bases are TGCGCCAGCAGCCAAGTAGTGGGTGGGGCGCAGTACTTC.